The 22 T cell receptor beta chains given below trace back to one sample, sequenced in a study of technical replicates of blood from several donors. Here immunoSEQ multiplex PCR was the method, and the copy in TCRdb shows in-frame clones only, minus some. Counted here are tens of thousands of clones, 98% occurring once; the ten biggest clones make up less than 0.25%. Sample: T cells isolated from PBMCs. The source is a human donor in good health.

This rearrangement joins TRBV5-4 to TRBJ1-2, with a possible D match to TRBD1 (5 bases). This CDR3 is 16 amino acids long. CDR1 is SGHNT, CDR2 YYREEE, per germline (reference sequence). V lost 4 bases, J lost 8 bases, and 24 bases lay in between. CDR3 sequence reads: CASSILSGGRPLGYTF. CDR3 in DNA: TGTGCCAGCAGCATTCTAAGTGGGGGGAGACCCCTCGGCTACACCTTC.

The rearrangement joins TRBV6-5 to TRBJ2-3; 8 bases match TRBD2. CDR1 and CDR2 (germline): MNHEY, SVGAGI. The CDR3 spans 16 residues. Losses at the gene ends were 0 bases for V and 7 bases for J; bases not matched to a gene: 9. The CDR3 nucleotides are TGTGCCAGCAGTTACTCTCCAGCGGGAGTTCTAAATACGCAGTATTTT. Translating gives CASSYSPAGVLNTQYF.

The genes are TRBV7-9 and TRBJ1-5, with 7 bases lining up with TRBD1. V lost 7 bases, J lost 5 bases, and 2 bases stayed unmatched. The CDR3 spans 12 residues. In germline, CDR1 is SEHNR, CDR2 FQNEAQ (reference sequence). CDR3 in amino acids: CASNRGDQPQHF. CDR3 sequence (DNA): TGTGCCAGCAACAGGGGAGATCAGCCCCAGCATTTT.

On this clone itself: Other nucleotide sequences from this sample produce the same CDR3. The genes are TRBV5-1 and TRBJ2-3, with 8 bases matching TRBD2. Germline-derived CDR1 and CDR2 are SGHRS and YFSETQ. J gave up 0 bases and V 0 bases, and 0 bases lay outside the gene matches. The CDR3 has 15 residues. The chain's CDR3 is CASSLASGSTDTQYF. CDR3 DNA: TGCGCCAGCAGCTTGGCTAGCGGGAGCACAGATACGCAGTATTTT.

The CDR3 sequence is CASSVAGEPGTTEQFF. As DNA, the CDR3 is TGTGCCAGCAGCGTAGCGGGAGAACCCGGGACCACAGAGCAGTTCTTC. The V call is TRBV9, the J call TRBJ2-1; possible D gene TRBD2, 6 bases. Germline V gene lookup returns CDR1 SGDLS and CDR2 YYNGEE. The V gene lost 0 bases and the J gene lost 10 bases, with 20 bases spanning the gap. CDR3 length equals 16 residues.

The chain joins TRBV27 to TRBJ2-3; 10 nucleotides line up with TRBD2. Losses at the gene ends were 5 bases for V and 5 bases for J; bases not matched to a gene: 7. Per germline, CDR1 MNHEY and CDR2 SMNVEV (reference sequence). The CDR3 covers 15 residues. CDR3: CASSPLAGDIDTQYF. The DNA of the CDR3 is TGTGCCAGCAGTCCCCTAGCGGGAGATATAGATACGCAGTATTTT.

V and J are TRBV6-4 and TRBJ2-3, with 7 bases lining up with TRBD2. The CDR3 covers 14 residues. Germline V gene sequence: CDR1 MRHNA, CDR2 SNTAGT. Trimming cost V 0 bases and J 3 bases; bases outside gene matches: 0. CDR3 sequence reads: CASSDSRETDTQYF. The CDR3 DNA sequence: TGTGCCAGCAGTGACTCGCGGGAGACAGATACGCAGTATTTT.

The chain couples TRBV9 to TRBJ2-3; TRBD2 might be the D (5 bases). V was shortened by 0 bases and J by 2 bases, with 7 bases between the two germline ends. The CDR3 has 14 amino acids. Germline CDR1 is SGDLS and CDR2 is YYNGEE. The CDR3 here is CASSVAGNTDTQYF. CDR3 nucleotide sequence: TGTGCCAGCAGCGTAGCGGGGAACACAGATACGCAGTATTTT.

Written as DNA, the CDR3 is TGCGCCAGCAGCCAAGAATCGGGGCGGGGAAACACCGGGGAGCTGTTTTTT. Translated: CASSQESGRGNTGELFF. This chain links TRBV4-1 with TRBJ2-2, with D tentatively TRBD2 (6 bases). Trimming pared 0 bases from V and 2 bases from J, leaving 13 bases between. Germline CDR1 and CDR2: MGHRA and YSYEKL. This CDR3 region has 17 residues.

This clone has only one observation. The gene calls are TRBV6-1 and TRBJ2-5; a possible D gene is TRBD1 (5 bases). V was cut by 1 base and J by 11 bases, with 26 bases left in between. The CDR3 extends over 17 amino acids. CDR1 is MNHNS, CDR2 SASEGT, per germline. The CDR3 here is CASSEGVSLATGETQYF. In nucleotides, the CDR3 is TGTGCCAGCAGTGAAGGGGTCTCGTTGGCCACAGGAGAAACTCAGTACTTC.

The chain combines TRBV9 with TRBJ2-3, with D possibly matching TRBD2 (5 bases). With 5 bases removed from V and 0 bases from J, the gap between germline ends came to 10 bases. This CDR3 is built from 14 residues. Germline V gene data show CDR1 as SGDLS and CDR2 as YYNGEE. Here the CDR3 reads CASSRSGSTDTQYF. The CDR3, as DNA: TGTGCCAGCAGTCGCAGCGGCAGCACAGATACGCAGTATTTT.

The rearrangement links TRBV4-1 to TRBJ1-1; D is ambiguous. The CDR3 runs to 14 residues. V was cut by 4 bases and J by 3 bases, with 12 bases left in between. Germline CDR1 is MGHRA and CDR2 is YSYEKL. CDR3 sequence: CASSRSPLYTEAFF. The CDR3 nucleotides read TGCGCCAGCAGCCGGAGTCCCTTATACACTGAAGCTTTCTTT.

The rearrangement uses TRBV11-2 and TRBJ1-1; 9 positions agree with TRBD1. The germline gives CDR1 SGHAT, CDR2 FQNNGV. The CDR3 loop spans 13 amino acids. V was clipped by 1 base and J by 7 bases; unmatched bases: 1. CDR3 sequence reads: CASSLGTGDEAFF. The CDR3 DNA follows: TGTGCCAGCAGCTTAGGGACAGGGGATGAAGCTTTCTTT.

The chain couples TRBV11-3 to TRBJ2-1, with 8 bases identical to TRBD2. Losses at the gene ends were 4 bases for V and 8 bases for J; bases not matched to a gene: 13. The germline V gene encodes CDR1 SGHNT and CDR2 YENEEA. The CDR3 contains 16 residues. CDR3 sequence (DNA): TGTGCCAGCAGCTCCCCCCTGACGGGAGGGCCAGATGAGCAGTTCTTC. It codes for CASSSPLTGGPDEQFF.

This sequence joins TRBV7-2 and TRBJ2-5, with 9 bases fitting TRBD2. The CDR3 totals 16 residues. The V and J ends lost 1 base and 7 bases, in that order; junction bases with no gene match: 10. Germline V gene data show CDR1 as SGHTA and CDR2 as FQGNSA. The CDR3 loop reads CASSLGQAGGRRTQYF. In DNA, the CDR3 is TGTGCCAGCAGCTTAGGACAGGCGGGAGGGCGGAGGACCCAGTACTTC.

This rearrangement joins TRBV28 to TRBJ2-2, with D perhaps matching TRBD2 (6 bases). From germline, CDR1 is MDHEN and CDR2 SYDVKM. This CDR3 has 14 residues. Between the trimmed V and J ends, which lost 4 bases and 3 bases, there was a span of 9 bases. The CDR3 loop is CASSSTGDTGELFF. Written as DNA, the CDR3 is TGTGCCAGCAGTTCTACGGGGGACACCGGGGAGCTGTTTTTT.

The chain joins TRBV2 to TRBJ1-4, with TRBD1 as a possible D gene (5 bases). The germline V and J ends were trimmed by 6 bases and 1 base, with 6 bases remaining between them. Germline CDR1 SNHLY, CDR2 FYNNEI. The CDR3 consists of 13 residues. The CDR3 reads CASRGGTNEKLFF. CDR3 coding DNA: TGTGCCAGCAGGGGGGGAACTAATGAAAAACTGTTTTTT. Using reference TRBV2 and TRBJ1-4 for the parts outside the CDR3, the full variable domain is EPEVTQTPSHQVTQMGQEVILRCVPISNHLYFYWYRQILGQKVEFLVSFYNNEISEKSEIFDDQFSVERPDGSNFTLKIRSTKLEDSAMYFCASRGGTNEKLFFGSGTQLSVL.

The V gene is TRBV7-3, the J gene TRBJ1-5, with D unclear. Germline V CDR1 and CDR2: SGHTA, FQGTGA. Trimming took 2 bases from V and 3 from J, leaving 5 bases between them. The CDR3 has 13 amino acids. Here the CDR3 reads CASSLAVNQPQHF. CDR3 DNA sequence: TGTGCCAGCAGCTTAGCAGTCAATCAGCCCCAGCATTTT.

The chain carries TRBV9 and TRBJ1-2; weak D call: TRBD1 (6 bases). The CDR3 consists of 17 residues. In germline, CDR1 is SGDLS, CDR2 YYNGEE. Trimming removed 6 bases from V and 1 base from J, with 22 bases in between. The CDR3 region has the DNA TGTGCCAGCACCTTCCGGGACACTCCCGGAAATAACTATGGCTACACCTTC. It translates to CASTFRDTPGNNYGYTF. Filled out from reference TRBV9 and TRBJ1-2, the complete variable domain reads DSGVTQTPKHLITATGQRVTLRCSPRSGDLSVYWYQQSLDQGLQFLIQYYNGEERAKGNILERFSAQQFPDLHSELNLSSLELGDSALYFCASTFRDTPGNNYGYTFGSGTRLTVV.

This clone has just one count. The CDR3 DNA follows: TGTGCCAGTAAGGAGGTTCGGGACACCGGGGAGCTGTTTTTT. Translated, it gives CASKEVRDTGELFF. The rearrangement joins TRBV19 to TRBJ2-2, with D possibly TRBD2 on 5 matching bases. Trimming pared 7 bases from V and 3 bases from J, leaving 12 bases between. The CDR3 extends over 14 amino acids. The germline CDR1 and CDR2 sequences are LNHDA and SQIVND (reference sequence).

This chain uses TRBV19 with TRBJ2-5; possible D gene TRBD2, 5 bases. The CDR3 has 14 residues. CDR1 is LNHDA and CDR2 is SQIVND in the germline V gene (reference sequence). The V gene lost 3 bases and the J gene lost 1 base, with 9 bases spanning the gap. The CDR3 sequence: CASSISGIQETQYF. The CDR3 DNA reads as TGTGCCAGTAGTATTTCGGGGATCCAAGAGACCCAGTACTTC.

The J gene is TRBJ2-3, the V gene TRBV27; a possible D gene is TRBD1 (6 bases). CDR3 length: 15 residues. Looked up from germline, CDR1 is MNHEY and CDR2 is SMNVEV (reference sequence). Between the trimmed V and J ends, which lost 7 bases and 0 bases, there was a span of 14 bases. Here the CDR3 DNA reads TGTGCCAGCACCCAGGGGACGCTAAGCACAGATACGCAGTATTTT. The encoded protein is CASTQGTLSTDTQYF.